This entry lists 30 T cell receptor beta chains sequenced from one sample in a study of blood T cell repertoires in COVID-19. Clones were sequenced by immunoSEQ multiplex PCR, and TCRdb holds only the in-frame ones, with some missing. The repertoire holds around 100,000 clones, less than 85% seen once, with 15% to 20% in the top ten. Material: peripheral blood. The receptors stem from a woman in her sixties or seventies with acute or convalescent COVID-19.

This clone was observed a single time. The rearrangement joins TRBV4-3 to TRBJ1-5, with a tentative D call TRBD1 (5 bases). The V end lost 0 bases, the J end lost 8 bases, and 14 bases lay between the germline ends. The CDR3 has 15 residues. Germline V gene sequence: CDR1 LGHNA, CDR2 YSLEER. The CDR3 DNA sequence: TGCGCCAGCAGCCAAGATCTTGGGGGGTTGGAGCCCCAGCATTTT. Its protein is CASSQDLGGLEPQHF.

J is TRBJ1-2 and V is TRBV19; 7 nucleotides match TRBD1. Germline V gene lookup returns CDR1 LNHDA and CDR2 SQIVND (reference sequence). This CDR3 region has 14 residues. Unmatched junction bases numbered 6, after V lost 6 bases and J lost 2 bases. The CDR3 DNA reads TGTGCCAGTAGAACTCCGGGACAGAACTATGGCTACACCTTC. Its translation: CASRTPGQNYGYTF.

V gene TRBV6-4 combines with J gene TRBJ1-2; D is perhaps TRBD1 (5 bases). The CDR3 runs 13 residues. With 6 bases removed from V and 8 bases from J, the gap between germline ends came to 16 bases. Germline V lookup: CDR1 MRHNA, CDR2 SNTAGT. The CDR3: CASSPSGGRGYTF. Here the CDR3 DNA reads TGTGCCAGCAGCCCCTCGGGGGGAAGGGGCTACACCTTC.

The V gene is TRBV28, the J gene TRBJ1-1; 8 nucleotides align to TRBD1. The CDR3 runs to 14 residues. Germline assignment: CDR1 MDHEN and CDR2 SYDVKM. Trimming removed 6 bases from V and 4 bases from J; junction bases left unmatched: 7. The CDR3 nucleotides read TGTGCCAGCAGAAACACAGGGGGGATCACTGAAGCTTTCTTT. This codes for CASRNTGGITEAFF.

The rearrangement joins TRBV5-1 to TRBJ2-3; perhaps TRBD1 as D (5 bases). CDR3 size: 16 residues. Between the trimmed V and J ends, which lost 1 base and 1 base, there was a span of 13 bases. Germline CDR1 reads SGHRS; CDR2 reads YFSETQ. The CDR3 is CASSLSPRDGTDTQYF. CDR3 bases: TGCGCCAGCAGCTTGTCTCCCAGGGATGGCACAGATACGCAGTATTTT.

This clone showed up just once. The chain couples TRBV2 to TRBJ2-5, with a weak D call TRBD1 (5 bases). This CDR3 has 13 residues. Trimming removed 4 bases from V and 7 bases from J, with 13 bases in between. The germline V gene encodes CDR1 SNHLY and CDR2 FYNNEI. The CDR3 reads CASSVLGPGTQYF. The CDR3 region has the DNA TGTGCCAGCAGTGTTCTGGGGCCGGGGACCCAGTACTTC.

This rearrangement joins TRBV3-1 (or the pseudogene TRBV3-2) to TRBJ2-2; D is perhaps TRBD2 (6 bases). In germline, CDR1 is LGHDT, CDR2 YNNKEL (reference sequence). Trimming stripped 1 base from V and 2 bases from J, with 17 bases between. The CDR3 has 18 residues. The CDR3 protein is CASSQAGVRGTNTGELFF. CDR3 bases: TGTGCCAGCAGCCAAGCAGGAGTACGGGGGACTAACACCGGGGAGCTGTTTTTT.

This rearrangement joins TRBV23-1 to TRBJ1-1; D not resolved. TRBV23-1 is labeled an ORF, and its function is uncertain. Trimming removed 3 bases from V and 1 base from J, with 6 bases in between. This CDR3 comprises 13 residues. CDR3 sequence reads: CASSHARNTEAFF. Written as DNA, the CDR3 is TGCGCCAGCAGTCATGCCAGGAACACTGAAGCTTTCTTT.

This chain joins TRBV7-3 and TRBJ2-1; 9 nucleotides match TRBD2. V dropped 5 bases and J dropped 6; count of bases not matched to a gene: 2. CDR1 and CDR2 (germline): SGHTA, FQGTGA. There are 13 residues in the CDR3. The CDR3 DNA is TGTGCCAGCAGCCCTAGCGGGATCAATGAGCAGTTCTTC. Its protein is CASSPSGINEQFF. Variable domain in full (rest from reference TRBV7-3 and TRBJ2-1): GAGVSQTPSNKVTEKGKYVELRCDPISGHTALYWYRQSLGQGPEFLIYFQGTGAADDSGLPNDRFFAVRPEGSVSTLKIQRTERGDSAVYLCASSPSGINEQFFGPGTRLTVL.

The chain couples TRBV5-1 to TRBJ1-6; the D gene is possibly TRBD1 (5 bases). CDR3 length equals 14 residues. Trimming cost V 0 bases and J 10 bases, with 11 bases left between them. CDR1 and CDR2 (germline): SGHRS, YFSETQ. Here the CDR3 DNA reads TGCGCCAGCAGCTTGGCCCGGGAGGGGTCACCCCTCCACTTT. Translation: CASSLAREGSPLHF.

The J gene is TRBJ1-5, the V gene TRBV6-1; a weak D match, TRBD1 (5 bases). V was cut by 3 bases and J by 0 bases, with 12 bases left in between. The CDR3 has 16 residues. In germline, CDR1 is MNHNS, CDR2 SASEGT. The CDR3 sequence: CASSDNQGFSNQPQHF. The DNA of the CDR3 is TGTGCCAGCAGTGACAATCAGGGATTTAGCAATCAGCCCCAGCATTTT.

The chain recombines TRBV6-5 with TRBJ1-5, with D perhaps TRBD1 (5 bases). V gave up 6 bases and J gave up 5 bases, with 11 bases separating them. The CDR3 extends over 13 amino acids. The germline CDR1 and CDR2 sequences are MNHEY and SVGAGI. The CDR3 DNA follows: TGTGCCAGCAGGTACGGAGGGGATCAGCCCCAGCATTTT. Its translation: CASRYGGDQPQHF.

The CDR3 is CASSREGGAFF. As DNA, the CDR3 is TGTGCCAGCAGTAGGGAGGGTGGGGCTTTCTTT. The rearrangement links TRBV12-3 or TRBV12-4 to TRBJ1-1; D is undetermined. The V gene lost 5 bases and the J gene lost 11 bases, with 12 bases spanning the gap. The CDR3 covers 11 residues.

The chain couples TRBV9 to TRBJ1-5; 10 bases are shared with TRBD1. The germline V gene encodes CDR1 SGDLS and CDR2 YYNGEE. V shed 4 bases, J shed 3 bases, and the junction held 7 bases outside the gene matches. The CDR3 has 16 amino acids. CDR3 residues: CASSPGTGALNQPQHF. The CDR3 DNA reads TGTGCCAGCAGCCCTGGGACAGGGGCTCTCAATCAGCCCCAGCATTTT. The whole variable domain, remainder taken from reference TRBV9 and TRBJ1-5, is DSGVTQTPKHLITATGQRVTLRCSPRSGDLSVYWYQQSLDQGLQFLIQYYNGEERAKGNILERFSAQQFPDLHSELNLSSLELGDSALYFCASSPGTGALNQPQHFGDGTRLSIL.

The chain links TRBV3-1 (or the pseudogene TRBV3-2) to TRBJ2-2, with 7 bases matching TRBD1. The CDR3 loop spans 14 amino acids. Unmatched junction bases numbered 5, after V lost 3 bases and J lost 7 bases. Per germline, CDR1 LGHDT and CDR2 YNNKEL (reference sequence). In DNA form, the CDR3 reads TGTGCCAGCAGCCAGGACAGGAGTGGCGGGGAGCTGTTTTTT. It codes for CASSQDRSGGELFF.

The chain is built from TRBV5-5 and TRBJ2-2; TRBD1 is a possible D gene (6 bases). V was trimmed by 2 bases and J by 2 bases, leaving 10 bases between them. CDR1 and CDR2 from the germline V gene are SGHKS and YYEKEE (reference sequence). There are 15 residues in the CDR3. In DNA, the CDR3 is TGTGCCAGCAGCTTATGGGGGCTTAACACCGGGGAGCTGTTTTTT. Translation gives CASSLWGLNTGELFF. Supplemented by reference TRBV5-5 and TRBJ2-2, the full variable domain reads DAGVTQSPTHLIKTRGQQVTLRCSPISGHKSVSWYQQVLGQGPQFIFQYYEKEERGRGNFPDRFSARQFPNYSSELNVNALLLGDSALYLCASSLWGLNTGELFFGEGSRLTVL.

The chain has TRBV7-7 and TRBJ1-4; TRBD1 matches at 9 bases. Germline V gene lookup returns CDR1 SSHAT and CDR2 FNYEAQ (reference sequence). Trimming at V came to 5 bases and at J to 11 bases, leaving 6 bases not matched to a gene. The CDR3 consists of 13 residues. The CDR3 DNA reads as TGTGCCAGCAGCATGGGACAGGGCGGGAAACTGTTTTTT. This codes for CASSMGQGGKLFF. Drawing the rest from reference TRBV7-7 and TRBJ1-4, the complete variable domain is GAGVSQSPRYKVTKRGQDVTLRCDPISSHATLYWYQQALGQGPEFLTYFNYEAQPDKSGLPSDRFSAERPEGSISTLTIQRTEQRDSAMYRCASSMGQGGKLFFGSGTQLSVL.

This clone has more than one count but fewer than ten. The chain links TRBV11-2 to TRBJ1-6, with TRBD1 matching over 8 bases. The V segment lost 6 bases and the J segment 10 bases; nucleotides outside the gene matches: 11. The germline V gene encodes CDR1 SGHAT and CDR2 FQNNGV. This CDR3 spans 15 amino acids. The CDR3 coding sequence is TGTGCCAGCAGACGTCAGGGGGCGGGCAAGTCACCCCTCCACTTT. Translated, it gives CASRRQGAGKSPLHF.

The V and J genes are TRBV7-3 and TRBJ2-6; D is possibly TRBD1 (5 bases). This CDR3 spans 14 amino acids. V lost 8 bases and J lost 2, with 10 bases in between. Germline V gives CDR1 SGHTA, CDR2 FQGTGA. CDR3 DNA sequence: TGTGCCAGCGGCTCAGGGCCTGGGGCCAACGTCCTGACTTTC. This encodes CASGSGPGANVLTF.

This chain joins TRBV11-1 and TRBJ1-1; unclear D gene. The germline V gene has CDR1 SGHAT and CDR2 FQDESV (reference sequence). Trimming shortened V by 5 bases and J by 6 bases, and 19 bases separated the two germline ends. CDR3 length equals 15 residues. The CDR3 protein is CASSLTRGSGAEAFF. The CDR3, as DNA: TGTGCCAGCAGCCTAACCCGAGGGTCGGGTGCTGAAGCTTTCTTT.

The V call is TRBV6-5, the J call TRBJ2-7; 10 nucleotides match TRBD1. V trimming: 8 bases; J trimming: 2 bases; junction bases outside the gene matches: 6. Germline CDR1 MNHEY, CDR2 SVGAGI. This CDR3 has 14 amino acids. The CDR3 is CASLPGQGTYEQYF. For the CDR3, the DNA is TGTGCCAGCCTACCGGGACAGGGGACCTACGAGCAGTACTTC.

This clone was seen a handful of times. This chain joins TRBV27 and TRBJ1-6, with TRBD1 as a possible D gene (5 bases). This CDR3 has 14 amino acids. With 8 bases removed from V and 6 bases from J, the gap between germline ends came to 14 bases. Germline V gives CDR1 MNHEY, CDR2 SMNVEV (reference sequence). The CDR3 region is CASGAWQGNSPLHF. The CDR3 DNA is TGTGCCAGCGGGGCCTGGCAGGGTAATTCACCCCTCCACTTT.

The chain uses TRBV2 and TRBJ2-7; D uncertain. The CDR3 length is 13 residues. Per the germline V gene, CDR1 is SNHLY and CDR2 is FYNNEI. V was trimmed by 3 bases and J by 7 bases, leaving 13 bases between them. CDR3 loop: CASSDMPHGEQYF. Here the CDR3 DNA reads TGTGCCAGCAGTGATATGCCGCACGGGGAGCAGTACTTC. Complete variable domain (other parts from reference TRBV2 and TRBJ2-7): EPEVTQTPSHQVTQMGQEVILRCVPISNHLYFYWYRQILGQKVEFLVSFYNNEISEKSEIFDDQFSVERPDGSNFTLKIRSTKLEDSAMYFCASSDMPHGEQYFGPGTRLTVT.

J is TRBJ2-3 and V is TRBV5-1; 7 bases align to TRBD2. J lost 4 bases, V lost 4 bases, and 9 bases had no gene match. The CDR3 is 15 residues long. CDR1 SGHRS and CDR2 YFSETQ come from the germline V gene. CDR3 in DNA: TGCGCCAGCAGCCCCACGCTGGGAGGGGCAGATACGCAGTATTTT. Translating gives CASSPTLGGADTQYF.

This clone was observed a single time. This chain joins TRBV18 and TRBJ2-7; D uncertain. Between the trimmed V and J ends, which lost 4 bases and 4 bases, there was a span of 8 bases. The CDR3 has 12 residues. CDR1 KGHSH and CDR2 LQKENI come from the germline V gene. CDR3 sequence (DNA): TGTGCCAGCTCACTTGAACAGTACGAGCAGTACTTC. This sequence encodes CASSLEQYEQYF.

In DNA form, the CDR3 reads TGTGCCAGCAGCCCCCCCGGGACAGATGTGTATGGCTACACCTTC. Translated: CASSPPGTDVYGYTF. The V call is TRBV7-3, the J call TRBJ1-2; TRBD1 aligns across 7 bases. The V segment lost 5 bases and the J segment 5 bases; nucleotides outside the gene matches: 11. This CDR3 region has 15 residues. Germline V gene lookup returns CDR1 SGHTA and CDR2 FQGTGA. Looking up the rest from reference TRBV7-3 and TRBJ1-2 gives the full variable domain: GAGVSQTPSNKVTEKGKYVELRCDPISGHTALYWYRQSLGQGPEFLIYFQGTGAADDSGLPNDRFFAVRPEGSVSTLKIQRTERGDSAVYLCASSPPGTDVYGYTFGSGTRLTVV.

This clone was seen only a few times. The chain links TRBV19 to TRBJ2-1, with 11 nucleotides matching TRBD2. This CDR3 has 13 amino acids. Trimming took 5 bases from V and 13 from J; bases not matched to a gene: 7. Looked up from germline, CDR1 is LNHDA and CDR2 is SQIVND (reference sequence). The CDR3 DNA reads TGTGCCAGTAGTCTCACTAGCGGGGGTTCCCAGTTCTTC. Translating it yields CASSLTSGGSQFF.

Only a few counts were recorded for this clone. The V gene is TRBV4-2, the J gene TRBJ1-5, with D maybe TRBD1 (5 bases). Germline CDR1 is LGHNA and CDR2 is YNFKEQ. The CDR3 is made up of 14 amino acids. V lost 1 base and J lost 7, with 11 bases in between. The CDR3 loop is CASSQVLGGQPQHF. The CDR3 nucleotides are TGTGCCAGCAGCCAAGTGCTGGGGGGACAGCCCCAGCATTTT.

This chain connects TRBV6-5 to TRBJ1-6; 8 nucleotides match TRBD1. Germline V gene lookup returns CDR1 MNHEY and CDR2 SVGAGI. J was trimmed by 6 bases and V by 6 bases; bases with no gene match: 7. The length of the CDR3 is 15 residues. As DNA, the CDR3 is TGTGCCAGCAGGGTACAGGGGGGCCTTAATTCACCCCTCCACTTT. This encodes CASRVQGGLNSPLHF.

The V call is TRBV9, the J call TRBJ2-7; possible D gene TRBD2, 5 bases. CDR1 is SGDLS, CDR2 YYNGEE, per germline. Trimming took off 0 bases at V and 2 bases at J, with 15 bases between the two ends. The CDR3 spans 16 residues. The chain's CDR3 is CASSVEPRAGAYEQYF. Written as DNA, the CDR3 is TGTGCCAGCAGCGTAGAACCCCGGGCCGGGGCCTACGAGCAGTACTTC.